This T cell receptor (beta chain) was documented in a study of identifying expanded T cells in peripheral blood. Generated by immunoSEQ multiplex PCR, the TCRdb table keeps only in-frame clones and is missing some. Of approximately 85,000 clones detected, around four fifths appear once; the ten largest clones hold around a sixth. The length of the CDR3 is 10 residues. V was trimmed by 4 bases and J by 2 bases, leaving 2 bases between them. Germline V lookup: CDR1 SQVTM, CDR2 ANQGSEA. V gene TRBV29-1 combines with J gene TRBJ1-1; D call uncertain. This TCR was sampled from a person aged 18 to 69 in good health. The sequenced sample was blood. CDR3 residues: CSVANTEAFF. CDR3 bases: TGCAGCGTTGCCAACACTGAAGCTTTCTTT.